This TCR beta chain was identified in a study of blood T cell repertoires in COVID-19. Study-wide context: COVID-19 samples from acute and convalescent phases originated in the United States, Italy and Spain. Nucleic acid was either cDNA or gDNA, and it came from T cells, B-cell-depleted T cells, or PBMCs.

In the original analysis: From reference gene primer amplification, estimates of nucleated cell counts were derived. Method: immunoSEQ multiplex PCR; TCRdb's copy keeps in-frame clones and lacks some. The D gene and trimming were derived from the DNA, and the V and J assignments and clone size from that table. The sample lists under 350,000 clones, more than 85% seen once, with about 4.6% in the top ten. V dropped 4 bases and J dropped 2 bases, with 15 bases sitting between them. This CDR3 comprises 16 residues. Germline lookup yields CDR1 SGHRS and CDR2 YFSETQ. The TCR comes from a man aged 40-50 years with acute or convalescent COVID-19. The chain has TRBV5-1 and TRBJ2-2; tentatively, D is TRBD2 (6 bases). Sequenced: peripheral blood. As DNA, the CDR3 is TGCGCCAGCAGCCAGGACAATGCGGGAAACACCGGGGAGCTGTTTTTT. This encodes CASSQDNAGNTGELFF.